These T cell receptor beta chains were read from a single sample in a study of beta chain features in type 1 diabetes. Some clones are missing from TCRdb's copy, which holds only in-frame ones; the method was immunoSEQ multiplex PCR. The data hold about 900,000 clones, with roughly a sixth observed a single time. Sequencing used naive CD4+ T cells from blood. The receptors stem from a young woman in good health. The CDR3 runs from the conserved cysteine through the conserved F or W. Fields, in order: clone size, CDR3 length, D gene, V gene, J gene, CDR3 protein, CDR3 DNA. D genes are given only for firm matches. Part of the rows lack a size; the others show once, few, many or a class for expanded clones.

abundance: -; len: 16; d_gene: TRBD2; v_gene: TRBV28; j_gene: TRBJ2-7; CDR3aa: CASSPASSGSYGEQYF; CDR3nt: TGTGCCAGCAGTCCCGCCTCTAGCGGGAGCTATGGCGAGCAGTACTTC
abundance: few; len: 16; d_gene: TRBD2; v_gene: TRBV7-2; j_gene: TRBJ2-3; CDR3aa: CASSLVGTSGRDTQYF; CDR3nt: TGTGCCAGCAGCTTAGTGGGGACTAGCGGGAGAGATACGCAGTATTTT
abundance: few; len: 14; d_gene: -; v_gene: TRBV9; j_gene: TRBJ2-2; CDR3aa: CASSDLRNTGELFF; CDR3nt: TGTGCCAGCAGCGACTTAAGGAACACCGGGGAGCTGTTTTTT
abundance: few; len: 13; d_gene: -; v_gene: TRBV27; j_gene: TRBJ1-5; CDR3aa: CASSLWLGQPQHF; CDR3nt: TGTGCCAGCAGTTTATGGTTGGGTCAGCCCCAGCATTTT
abundance: few; len: 15; d_gene: -; v_gene: TRBV2; j_gene: TRBJ2-3; CDR3aa: CAWNRDKRGMDTQYF; CDR3nt: TGTGCCTGGAACCGGGACAAGCGGGGTATGGATACGCAGTATTTT
abundance: -; len: 15; d_gene: TRBD2; v_gene: TRBV18; j_gene: TRBJ2-1; CDR3aa: CASSPGLAENNEQFF; CDR3nt: TGTGCCAGCTCACCGGGACTAGCGGAAAACAATGAGCAGTTCTTC
abundance: few; len: 11; d_gene: -; v_gene: TRBV18; j_gene: TRBJ1-1; CDR3aa: CASSLNTEAFF; CDR3nt: TGTGCCAGCTCCTTGAACACTGAAGCTTTCTTT
abundance: few; len: 13; d_gene: TRBD2; v_gene: TRBV11-2; j_gene: TRBJ2-4; CDR3aa: CASSSLVVAGRYF; CDR3nt: TGTGCCAGCAGCTCCCTAGTGGTAGCGGGTCGATACTTC
abundance: -; len: 13; d_gene: TRBD2; v_gene: TRBV7-3; j_gene: TRBJ2-1; CDR3aa: CASSLTVLAEQFF; CDR3nt: TGTGCCAGCAGCTTAACGGTACTAGCGGAGCAGTTCTTC
abundance: -; len: 16; d_gene: TRBD2; v_gene: TRBV5-1; j_gene: TRBJ2-5; CDR3aa: CASSPGLAGVQETQYF; CDR3nt: TGCGCCAGCAGCCCGGGACTAGCGGGAGTACAAGAGACCCAGTACTTC
abundance: -; len: 14; d_gene: TRBD2; v_gene: TRBV6-5; j_gene: TRBJ2-7; CDR3aa: CASSPGLGPYEQYF; CDR3nt: TGTGCCAGCAGTCCTGGACTAGGCCCCTACGAGCAGTACTTC
abundance: -; len: 14; d_gene: TRBD1; v_gene: TRBV18; j_gene: TRBJ1-1; CDR3aa: CASSPATGDTEAFF; CDR3nt: TGTGCCAGCTCACCGGCGACAGGGGACACTGAAGCTTTCTTT
abundance: -; len: 16; d_gene: -; v_gene: TRBV7-2; j_gene: TRBJ2-7; CDR3aa: CASSLGRGLSSYEQYF; CDR3nt: TGTGCCAGCAGCTTAGGACGCGGTCTGAGCTCCTACGAGCAGTACTTC
abundance: -; len: 16; d_gene: TRBD2; v_gene: TRBV10-3; j_gene: TRBJ2-2; CDR3aa: CAISESRSGSGGELFF; CDR3nt: TGTGCCATCAGTGAGTCGAGAAGCGGGAGTGGCGGGGAGCTGTTTTTT
abundance: -; len: 16; d_gene: -; v_gene: TRBV28; j_gene: TRBJ1-4; CDR3aa: CASSQIQGATNEKLFF; CDR3nt: TGTGCCAGCAGTCAAATACAGGGTGCAACTAATGAAAAACTGTTTTTT
abundance: -; len: 16; d_gene: -; v_gene: TRBV7-2; j_gene: TRBJ2-2; CDR3aa: CASSLNPGPNTGELFF; CDR3nt: TGTGCCAGCAGCTTAAACCCGGGGCCGAACACCGGGGAGCTGTTTTTT
abundance: -; len: 14; d_gene: -; v_gene: TRBV5-4; j_gene: TRBJ2-7; CDR3aa: CASSSDFGAYEQYF; CDR3nt: TGTGCCAGCAGCTCTGACTTCGGGGCCTACGAGCAGTACTTC
abundance: few; len: 15; d_gene: -; v_gene: TRBV11-2; j_gene: TRBJ1-2; CDR3aa: CASSLERSANYGYTF; CDR3nt: TGTGCCAGCAGCTTAGAGAGGTCAGCTAACTATGGCTACACCTTC
abundance: -; len: 17; d_gene: TRBD2; v_gene: TRBV4-2; j_gene: TRBJ2-2; CDR3aa: CASSQDGLAGDTGELFF; CDR3nt: TGTGCCAGCAGCCAAGACGGACTAGCGGGGGACACCGGGGAGCTGTTTTTT
abundance: -; len: 14; d_gene: -; v_gene: TRBV10-3; j_gene: TRBJ2-6; CDR3aa: CAIRRSTGANVLTF; CDR3nt: TGTGCCATCAGGAGGTCAACTGGGGCCAACGTCCTGACTTTC
abundance: many; len: 14; d_gene: -; v_gene: TRBV5-6; j_gene: TRBJ1-4; CDR3aa: CASNSLGTSEKLFF; CDR3nt: TGTGCCAGCAACAGCCTCGGGACGAGCGAAAAACTGTTTTTT
abundance: -; len: 14; d_gene: TRBD2; v_gene: TRBV7-2; j_gene: TRBJ2-7; CDR3aa: CASSSQWASGEQYF; CDR3nt: TGTGCCAGCTCCTCCCAGTGGGCTAGCGGTGAGCAGTACTTC
abundance: few; len: 14; d_gene: TRBD1; v_gene: TRBV7-9; j_gene: TRBJ1-2; CDR3aa: CASSFGQGAYGYTF; CDR3nt: TGTGCCAGCAGCTTTGGACAGGGGGCCTATGGCTACACCTTC
abundance: few; len: 14; d_gene: -; v_gene: TRBV29-1; j_gene: TRBJ2-5; CDR3aa: CSVDKEVEIETQYF; CDR3nt: TGCAGCGTTGATAAGGAGGTGGAAATCGAGACCCAGTACTTC
abundance: -; len: 15; d_gene: TRBD2; v_gene: TRBV18; j_gene: TRBJ2-7; CDR3aa: CASSLPSGSRDEQYF; CDR3nt: TGTGCCAGCTCATTACCTAGCGGGAGCCGTGACGAGCAGTACTTC
abundance: few; len: 15; d_gene: -; v_gene: TRBV19; j_gene: TRBJ1-5; CDR3aa: CASSWGEGGNQPQHF; CDR3nt: TGTGCCAGTAGTTGGGGCGAAGGGGGCAATCAGCCCCAGCATTTT
abundance: -; len: 10; d_gene: -; v_gene: TRBV20-1; j_gene: TRBJ2-5; CDR3aa: CSAGKETQYF; CDR3nt: TGCAGTGCCGGAAAAGAGACCCAGTACTTC
abundance: -; len: 14; d_gene: -; v_gene: TRBV7-8; j_gene: TRBJ1-3; CDR3aa: CASSQKRSGNTIYF; CDR3nt: TGTGCCAGCAGCCAGAAGCGCTCTGGAAACACCATATATTTT
abundance: few; len: 14; d_gene: -; v_gene: TRBV9; j_gene: TRBJ1-4; CDR3aa: CASSVGRLNEKLFF; CDR3nt: TGTGCCAGCAGCGTTGGACGGTTAAATGAAAAACTGTTTTTT
abundance: few; len: 15; d_gene: TRBD2; v_gene: TRBV2; j_gene: TRBJ2-3; CDR3aa: CASSVEREITDTQYF; CDR3nt: TGTGCCAGCAGTGTGGAGCGGGAGATCACAGATACGCAGTATTTT
abundance: -; len: 16; d_gene: -; v_gene: TRBV5-1; j_gene: TRBJ1-2; CDR3aa: CASSLRSAGYTYGYTF; CDR3nt: TGCGCCAGCAGCTTAAGATCTGCGGGATACACCTATGGCTACACCTTC
abundance: -; len: 15; d_gene: -; v_gene: TRBV2; j_gene: TRBJ2-3; CDR3aa: CASSLENTRTDTQYF; CDR3nt: TGTGCCAGCAGCCTAGAAAATACCCGCACAGATACGCAGTATTTT
abundance: few; len: 15; d_gene: TRBD2; v_gene: TRBV28; j_gene: TRBJ2-1; CDR3aa: CASSRSGSSSYEQFF; CDR3nt: TGTGCCAGCAGCCGTAGCGGGAGTTCTTCTTATGAGCAGTTCTTC